Below, 24 T cell receptor beta chains from the same sample are listed, as sequenced in a study of blood T cell repertoires in COVID-19. Repertoires were generated with immunoSEQ multiplex PCR, while TCRdb's copy carries only in-frame clones and drops some. The data show approximately 90,000 clones, around 80% seen once. The material sequenced was peripheral blood. These receptors originate from a woman older than 75 with acute or convalescent COVID-19.

The chain recombines TRBV19 with TRBJ1-1, with 7 bases identical to TRBD1. Germline V gives CDR1 LNHDA, CDR2 SQIVND (reference sequence). Trimming removed 5 bases from V and 2 bases from J; junction bases left unmatched: 11. This CDR3 has 16 residues. The CDR3 DNA follows: TGTGCCAGTAGTGTTGGACAGGTCTTACTTAACACTGAAGCTTTCTTT. Translation gives CASSVGQVLLNTEAFF.

The chain uses TRBV27 and TRBJ2-5; 7 bases are a match to TRBD2. The germline V gene encodes CDR1 MNHEY and CDR2 SMNVEV (reference sequence). V lost 6 bases and J lost 4; bases outside the gene matches: 5. The CDR3 contains 13 residues. The CDR3, as DNA: TGTGCCAGCAGGGGAGGGCCGGGAGAGACCCAGTACTTC. It translates to CASRGGPGETQYF.

This clone has just a few counts. The J gene is TRBJ1-2, the V gene TRBV19; D gene uncertain. This CDR3 is built from 13 residues. Per the germline V gene, CDR1 is LNHDA and CDR2 is SQIVND (reference sequence). The germline V and J ends were trimmed by 6 bases and 4 bases, with 12 bases remaining between them. This CDR3 reads CASSPVPSYGYTF. The CDR3 DNA reads TGTGCCAGTAGCCCAGTGCCTTCCTATGGCTACACCTTC.

V is TRBV6-1 and J is TRBJ1-2; D remains unclear. V lost 0 bases and J 2 bases, leaving 10 bases between the germline ends. The CDR3 loop spans 15 amino acids. CDR1 is MNHNS and CDR2 is SASEGT in the germline V gene. The CDR3 spells CASSEAAAGNYGYTF. CDR3 coding DNA: TGTGCCAGCAGTGAAGCGGCCGCGGGGAACTATGGCTACACCTTC.

The V call is TRBV4-1, the J call TRBJ2-2; 7 nucleotides match TRBD2. The J segment lost 5 bases and the V segment lost 0 bases, leaving 6 bases of the junction unmatched. The V gene's germline CDR1 is MGHRA and CDR2 YSYEKL. This CDR3 comprises 16 residues. CDR3 sequence reads: CASSQEVRLATGELFF. CDR3 in DNA: TGCGCCAGCAGCCAAGAGGTCCGACTAGCTACCGGGGAGCTGTTTTTT.

The genes are TRBV5-1 and TRBJ2-1, with 8 bases that match TRBD2. The CDR3 loop spans 16 amino acids. The ends lost 4 bases at V and 8 bases at J; junction bases unmatched: 14. Germline V gives CDR1 SGHRS, CDR2 YFSETQ. DNA for the CDR3: TGCGCCAGCAGCGTGCAGGGGACTAGGGAAATAGATGAGCAGTTCTTC. Translation: CASSVQGTREIDEQFF.

V usage is TRBV14 and J usage is TRBJ2-1; D possibly corresponds to TRBD2 (6 bases). This CDR3 is built from 15 residues. CDR1 and CDR2 from the germline V gene are SGHDN and FVKESK. V shed 4 bases and J shed 8 bases, with 18 bases lying between them. The CDR3 reads CASSLSGGGSDEQFF. DNA of the CDR3: TGTGCCAGCAGCCTTAGCGGAGGCGGCTCGGATGAGCAGTTCTTC.

The chain is built from TRBV2 and TRBJ1-4; 7 positions agree with TRBD1. Trimming removed 8 bases from V and 4 bases from J; junction bases left unmatched: 7. The V gene's germline CDR1 is SNHLY and CDR2 FYNNEI. This CDR3 is built from 14 residues. The CDR3 DNA sequence: TGTGCCAGCTCCCGGACAGGAGTTAATGAAAAACTGTTTTTT. Translating it yields CASSRTGVNEKLFF.

V is TRBV7-9 and J is TRBJ2-7, with D hard to call. Looked up from germline, CDR1 is SEHNR and CDR2 is FQNEAQ (reference sequence). This CDR3 contains 13 residues. Trimming removed 5 bases from V and 2 bases from J, with 10 bases in between. This CDR3 is CASSPSVAYEQYF. CDR3 DNA: TGTGCCAGCAGCCCCTCTGTAGCCTACGAGCAGTACTTC.

The V and J genes are TRBV27 and TRBJ1-1, with a tentative D call TRBD1 (6 bases). The V gene lost 5 bases and the J gene lost 4 bases, with 20 bases spanning the gap. The CDR3 extends over 16 amino acids. Germline V gene data show CDR1 as MNHEY and CDR2 as SMNVEV (reference sequence). The CDR3 nucleotides are TGTGCCAGCAGTCTACTGAACAGGGTGGCGGGCACTGAAGCTTTCTTT. Its translation: CASSLLNRVAGTEAFF.

The chain employs TRBV13 and TRBJ2-7; 9 positions agree with TRBD2. V shed 2 bases, J shed 2 bases, and the junction held 4 bases outside the gene matches. From germline, CDR1 is PRHDT and CDR2 FYEKMQ (reference sequence). This CDR3 is 15 amino acids long. CDR3 bases: TGTGCCAGCAGCTTAAATCTAGCGGGACCCTACGAGCAGTACTTC. This encodes CASSLNLAGPYEQYF.

In its sample, this clone was seen once. V gene TRBV11-2 combines with J gene TRBJ2-7, with TRBD2 identical over 12 bases. This CDR3 is built from 14 residues. Germline values: CDR1 SGHAT, CDR2 FQNNGV. V dropped 4 bases and J dropped 5; count of bases not matched to a gene: 3. The CDR3 nucleotides read TGTGCCAGCAGCTCGAGACTAGCGGGAGACGAGCAGTACTTC. Translating gives CASSSRLAGDEQYF.

This chain links TRBV5-4 with TRBJ2-7; 9 bases are a match to TRBD2. The V segment lost 0 bases and the J segment 3 bases; nucleotides outside the gene matches: 1. CDR1 and CDR2 from the germline V gene are SGHNT and YYREEE (reference sequence). The CDR3 sequence is 14 residues long. This CDR3 is CASSLELAGYEQYF. DNA for the CDR3: TGTGCCAGCAGCTTGGAACTAGCGGGCTACGAGCAGTACTTC. The full variable domain, rest sourced from reference TRBV5-4 and TRBJ2-7, is ETGVTQSPTHLIKTRGQQVTLRCSSQSGHNTVSWYQQALGQGPQFIFQYYREEENGRGNFPPRFSGLQFPNYSSELNVNALELDDSALYLCASSLELAGYEQYFGPGTRLTVT.

This clone was picked up a small number of times. The chain combines TRBV11-2 with TRBJ2-3, with a weak D call TRBD2 (6 bases). V was shortened by 6 bases and J by 0 bases, with 16 bases between the two germline ends. This CDR3 is 16 amino acids long. Germline assignment: CDR1 SGHAT and CDR2 FQNNGV. The CDR3, as DNA: TGTGCCAGCAGACAAAGGGGTGGGACTAGCACAGATACGCAGTATTTT. It translates to CASRQRGGTSTDTQYF. The full variable domain, in which reference TRBV11-2 and TRBJ2-3 provide the parts outside the CDR3, is EAGVAQSPRYKIIEKRQSVAFWCNPISGHATLYWYQQILGQGPKLLIQFQNNGVVDDSQLPKDRFSAERLKGVDSTLKIQPAKLEDSAVYLCASRQRGGTSTDTQYFGPGTRLTVL.

V usage is TRBV7-3 and J usage is TRBJ2-7, with 8 bases matching TRBD1. This CDR3 is 14 amino acids long. Trimming took 5 bases from V and 6 from J; bases not matched to a gene: 9. Germline-derived CDR1 and CDR2 are SGHTA and FQGTGA. The DNA for the CDR3 is TGTGCCAGCAGCCCCCAGGACAGGGTACGCGAGCAGTACTTC. It translates to CASSPQDRVREQYF.

The chain employs TRBV4-1 and TRBJ2-2, with TRBD1 matching over 8 bases. V shed 0 bases and J 4 bases; nucleotides not matched to a gene: 22. This CDR3 contains 22 residues. The germline V gene encodes CDR1 MGHRA and CDR2 YSYEKL. The CDR3 region is CASSQDYFGQGAEWAITGELFF. Here the CDR3 DNA reads TGCGCCAGCAGCCAAGATTATTTTGGACAGGGTGCGGAATGGGCTATCACCGGGGAGCTGTTTTTT.

The CDR3 spells CATSDYSASGVLEQYF. The CDR3 DNA follows: TGTGCCACCAGTGATTATTCGGCTAGCGGTGTTCTCGAGCAGTACTTC. V gene TRBV24-1 combines with J gene TRBJ2-7; 7 bases match TRBD2. This CDR3 is 16 amino acids long. V dropped 2 bases and J dropped 6; count of bases not matched to a gene: 12. CDR1 and CDR2 from the germline V gene are KGHDR and SFDVKD.

V usage is TRBV2 and J usage is TRBJ2-7; 8 bases map to TRBD1. This CDR3 has 15 amino acids. V shed 7 bases, J shed 9 bases, and the junction held 17 bases outside the gene matches. The germline gives CDR1 SNHLY, CDR2 FYNNEI. In DNA, the CDR3 is TGTGCCAGCACTGGGAGGACAGGGACCATGTCCGGGCAGTACTTC. Protein sequence: CASTGRTGTMSGQYF.

The rearrangement joins TRBV4-1 to TRBJ1-1; unclear D gene. Germline lookup yields CDR1 MGHRA and CDR2 YSYEKL. This CDR3 has 14 residues. V lost 2 bases and J 7 bases, leaving 14 bases between the germline ends. The chain's CDR3 is CASSQLLKSGEAFF. For the CDR3, the DNA is TGCGCCAGCAGCCAACTCCTTAAATCAGGTGAAGCTTTCTTT.

The V gene is TRBV6-1, the J gene TRBJ1-2; D not resolved. The CDR3 is 15 amino acids. The ends were cut back, 0 bases at V and 0 bases at J, with 8 bases in the middle. Germline V gene data show CDR1 as MNHNS and CDR2 as SASEGT. CDR3 coding DNA: TGTGCCAGCAGTGAAGCCCTACCTGCTAACTATGGCTACACCTTC. This sequence encodes CASSEALPANYGYTF.

The count of this clone is one. This chain links TRBV4-1 with TRBJ1-5; 7 bases line up with TRBD1. V gave up 4 bases and J gave up 2 bases; unmatched junction bases: 14. The CDR3 extends over 18 amino acids. From germline, CDR1 is MGHRA and CDR2 YSYEKL. CDR3 residues: CASSPGDSGPGGNQPQHF. The CDR3 DNA reads TGCGCCAGCAGCCCAGGGGACAGCGGACCGGGGGGCAATCAGCCCCAGCATTTT.

V usage is TRBV7-8 and J usage is TRBJ2-7, with TRBD1 identical over 12 bases. CDR3 size: 18 residues. V gave up 1 base and J gave up 4 bases; unmatched junction bases: 11. Germline V CDR1 and CDR2: SGHVS, FQNEAQ. CDR3 sequence reads: CASSLGKGGDRGQYEQYF. CDR3 bases: TGTGCCAGCAGCTTAGGGAAAGGTGGGGACAGGGGGCAGTACGAGCAGTACTTC.

The V and J genes are TRBV6-2 or TRBV6-3 and TRBJ1-1; D unresolved. Trimming took 4 bases from V and 0 from J, leaving 9 bases between them. The CDR3 spans 14 residues. Germline V CDR1 and CDR2: MNHEY, SVGEGT. The CDR3 is CASSSNRVNTEAFF. CDR3 nucleotides: TGTGCCAGCAGTTCGAACAGAGTGAACACTGAAGCTTTCTTT.

This chain uses TRBV7-2 with TRBJ1-1; D is undetermined. The CDR3 extends over 13 amino acids. In germline, CDR1 is SGHTA, CDR2 FQGNSA. V shed 2 bases and J shed 3 bases, with 7 bases lying between them. The CDR3 nucleotides read TGTGCCAGCAGCTTACCCTCTCACACTGAAGCTTTCTTT. It translates to CASSLPSHTEAFF.